The 27 T cell receptor beta chains given below trace back to one sample, sequenced in a study of shared clonotypes between healthy human individuals. Only in-frame clones appear in the TCRdb table, and some are missing; sequencing was by immunoSEQ multiplex PCR. The sample holds 300,000 to 400,000 clones; about nine tenths are singletons and the top ten take 15% to 20%. Material: memory CD8+ T cells sorted from blood. Described subset: CD45RO+ cells pooled with CCR7-negative TemRA cells. These receptor sequences come from a man between 18 and 29 years old in good health.

The rearrangement joins TRBV5-1 to TRBJ2-5; no definite D call. Germline CDR1 SGHRS, CDR2 YFSETQ. CDR3 length equals 13 residues. V was pared by 4 bases and J by 0 bases, with 7 bases between. The CDR3 spells CASSPPNQETQYF. CDR3 in DNA: TGCGCCAGCAGCCCTCCCAACCAAGAGACCCAGTACTTC.

Notes on this clone: An end of the junction does not agree with germline; a read error may underlie this. This chain uses TRBV7-7 with TRBJ2-7; D call uncertain. The CDR3 contains 14 residues. Germline loops: CDR1 SSHAT, CDR2 FNYEAQ (reference sequence). CDR3 sequence (DNA): TGTGCTAGCAGCCCCCCCTTGAGGACCTACGAGCAGTACTTC. This codes for CASSPPLRTYEQYF.

This chain connects TRBV7-6 to TRBJ2-1, with D perhaps TRBD1 or TRBD2 (5 bases each). Per germline, CDR1 SGHVS and CDR2 FNYEAQ. Trimming shortened V by 1 base and J by 2 bases, and 9 bases separated the two germline ends. The CDR3 consists of 15 residues. The CDR3 protein is CASSLGGPTYNEQFF. Written as DNA, the CDR3 is TGTGCCAGCAGCTTAGGGGGACCCACCTACAATGAGCAGTTCTTC.

Only one count was recorded for this clone. The chain employs TRBV6-1 and TRBJ2-7; 7 bases are shared with TRBD1. The CDR3 has 17 residues. Germline loops: CDR1 MNHNS, CDR2 SASEGT. Trimming at V came to 3 bases and at J to 2 bases, leaving 13 bases not matched to a gene. The CDR3 spells CASSDRATGFGAYEQYF. The CDR3 DNA reads as TGTGCCAGCAGTGACCGGGCGACAGGGTTTGGGGCCTACGAGCAGTACTTC.

Here the CDR3 DNA reads TGTGCCAGCAGCTTAGGAACAGGGGGTCAGGGGGATACGCAGTATTTT. Protein sequence: CASSLGTGGQGDTQYF. This sequence joins TRBV5-6 and TRBJ2-3, with 8 positions matching TRBD1. V was clipped by 2 bases and J by 6 bases; unmatched bases: 11. The CDR3 has 16 residues. Germline values: CDR1 SGHDT, CDR2 YYEEEE.

J is TRBJ1-1 and V is TRBV5-6; 7 bases line up with TRBD1. This CDR3 comprises 13 residues. J was trimmed by 10 bases and V by 4 bases; bases with no gene match: 10. The V gene's germline CDR1 is SGHDT and CDR2 YYEEEE. CDR3 nucleotide sequence: TGTGCCAGCAGCGCGGACACAGGGGCGGGAGCTTTCTTT. Encoded protein: CASSADTGAGAFF.

CDR3 residues: CASSSRTGRADTQYF. The CDR3 DNA reads as TGTGCCAGCAGCTCTAGGACAGGGCGGGCAGATACGCAGTATTTT. V and J are TRBV7-2 and TRBJ2-3; 8 nucleotides match TRBD1. The CDR3 spans 15 residues. V was pared by 4 bases and J by 4 bases, with 7 bases of the junction left unmatched. Germline-derived CDR1 and CDR2 are SGHTA and FQGNSA.

The V and J genes are TRBV7-2 and TRBJ1-3, with D uncertain. Germline V gives CDR1 SGHTA, CDR2 FQGNSA. The CDR3 runs to 15 residues. Between the trimmed V and J ends, which lost 5 bases and 4 bases, there was a span of 15 bases. This chain's CDR3 is CASSETPTGGNTIYF. CDR3 bases: TGTGCCAGCAGCGAGACCCCGACGGGCGGAAACACCATATATTTT.

The sample holds one count of this clone. The CDR3 loop reads CASSRQGSPYNEQFF. DNA for the CDR3: TGTGCCAGCAGCCGTCAAGGCAGTCCGTACAATGAGCAGTTCTTC. V and J are TRBV5-4 and TRBJ2-1; D gene uncertain. The germline V and J ends were trimmed by 4 bases and 4 bases, with 15 bases remaining between them. The CDR3 is 15 amino acids. CDR1 SGHNT and CDR2 YYREEE come from the germline V gene (reference sequence).

This clone was seen more than once but under ten times. The CDR3 is CASVVTGTGIGNQPQHF. In DNA form, the CDR3 reads TGCGCCAGCGTTGTGACAGGCACAGGGATAGGCAATCAGCCCCAGCATTTT. The chain has TRBV10-1 and TRBJ1-5, with D possibly being TRBD1 (6 bases). V gave up 8 bases and J gave up 2 bases, with 22 bases separating them. This CDR3 comprises 17 residues. Germline CDR1 and CDR2: WNHNN and SYGVQD (reference sequence).

This clone showed up just a few times. The chain carries TRBV27 and TRBJ1-2; weak D call: TRBD1 (5 bases). V was cut by 8 bases and J by 6 bases, with 31 bases left in between. Germline CDR1 is MNHEY and CDR2 is SMNVEV (reference sequence). CDR3 size: 18 residues. CDR3 in DNA: TGTGCCAGCGGTATCCGGGACGGACTGCCAACCGGGACTGATGGCTACACCTTC. This codes for CASGIRDGLPTGTDGYTF.

The chain joins TRBV13 to TRBJ1-1; D not resolved. The CDR3 runs to 14 residues. Trimming removed 4 bases from V and 0 bases from J, with 9 bases in between. Germline CDR1 PRHDT, CDR2 FYEKMQ (reference sequence). CDR3 amino acids: CASSYDGLNTEAFF. The CDR3 bases are TGTGCCAGCAGCTACGACGGATTGAACACTGAAGCTTTCTTT.

This chain links TRBV5-1 with TRBJ2-3; 7 nucleotides match TRBD2. CDR3 length: 18 residues. The J segment lost 8 bases and the V segment lost 4 bases, leaving 22 bases of the junction unmatched. Germline CDR1 SGHRS, CDR2 YFSETQ. CDR3 residues: CASSPNTWRGRTAGTQYF. The CDR3 DNA is TGCGCCAGCAGCCCAAACACATGGCGCGGGAGAACGGCGGGTACGCAGTATTTT.

The CDR3 DNA reads TGCGCCAGCAGCCCGGACAATGAGCAGTTCTTC. Encoded protein: CASSPDNEQFF. This chain connects TRBV5-1 to TRBJ2-1; D not certain. CDR3 length: 11 residues. V was pared by 4 bases and J by 5 bases, with 4 bases between. Germline values: CDR1 SGHRS, CDR2 YFSETQ.

The rearrangement joins TRBV10-3 to TRBJ2-2, with 8 bases that match TRBD2. This CDR3 region has 16 residues. Germline CDR1 is ENHRY and CDR2 is SYGVKD. V trimming: 6 bases; J trimming: 0 bases; junction bases outside the gene matches: 6. CDR3 nucleotide sequence: TGTGCCATCAGCCGACTAGCGAGCCCGAACACCGGGGAGCTGTTTTTT. It is translated as CAISRLASPNTGELFF.

The rearrangement joins TRBV10-3 to TRBJ1-5, with 9 bases identical to TRBD1. CDR3 size: 16 residues. V was pared by 9 bases and J by 5 bases, with 14 bases of the junction left unmatched. Germline V gene data show CDR1 as ENHRY and CDR2 as SYGVKD. CDR3 sequence (DNA): TGTGCCATAGGGCCAAACCGGGACAGGGTCGATCAGCCCCAGCATTTT. This encodes CAIGPNRDRVDQPQHF.

The chain uses TRBV5-1 and TRBJ1-5; 7 bases are a match to TRBD1. V lost 4 bases, J lost 7 bases, and 14 bases stayed unmatched. Germline V gene sequence: CDR1 SGHRS, CDR2 YFSETQ. The CDR3 covers 16 residues. CDR3 nucleotide sequence: TGCGCCAGCAGCCCGGAGGGGGCCCAAGGAGTACAGCCCCAGCATTTT. It translates to CASSPEGAQGVQPQHF.

DNA for the CDR3: TGTGCCAGCAGTATACCGGAAGGCGTCTACGAGCAGTACTTC. Translation: CASSIPEGVYEQYF. The rearrangement links TRBV28 to TRBJ2-7; no clear D. Trimming cost V 5 bases and J 3 bases, with 14 bases left between them. The germline CDR1 and CDR2 sequences are MDHEN and SYDVKM. The CDR3 totals 14 residues.

The sample holds a few counts of this clone. Other nucleotide sequences from this sample produce the same CDR3. The chain has TRBV9 and TRBJ2-5, with TRBD2 matching 13 bases. V lost 0 bases to trimming and J lost 5 bases; unmatched junction nucleotides: 1. CDR3 size: 15 residues. CDR1 and CDR2 (germline): SGDLS, YYNGEE. This CDR3 reads CASSVGLAGGETQYF. The CDR3, as DNA: TGTGCCAGCAGCGTAGGACTAGCGGGAGGTGAGACCCAGTACTTC.

This clone was picked up a small number of times. In nucleotides, the CDR3 is TGTGCCAGCTCACCCCCAGAACGACAGGGAACCGGGGAGCTGTTTTTT. This sequence encodes CASSPPERQGTGELFF. The chain recombines TRBV18 with TRBJ2-2; 7 nucleotides line up with TRBD1. This CDR3 contains 16 residues. With 3 bases clipped from V and 5 bases from J, the junction kept 9 bases outside the gene matches. Germline-derived CDR1 and CDR2 are KGHSH and LQKENI.

V and J are TRBV28 and TRBJ2-6; D is uncertain. Trimming took 8 bases from V and 0 from J, leaving 5 bases between them. The CDR3 has 13 residues. Germline CDR1 and CDR2: MDHEN and SYDVKM. CDR3 sequence: CASEGSGANVLTF. CDR3 DNA: TGTGCCAGCGAAGGCTCTGGGGCCAACGTCCTGACTTTC.

V gene TRBV7-2 combines with J gene TRBJ2-3, with a possible D match to TRBD2 (7 bases). V was pared by 7 bases and J by 0 bases, with 23 bases between. The CDR3 spans 18 residues. The germline gives CDR1 SGHTA, CDR2 FQGNSA. The CDR3 protein is CASTRFGARGASTDTQYF. DNA for the CDR3: TGTGCCAGCACCCGCTTCGGCGCCCGGGGGGCCAGCACAGATACGCAGTATTTT.

The chain couples TRBV6-5 to TRBJ2-7; no reliable D call. Germline V gene lookup returns CDR1 MNHEY and CDR2 SVGAGI. This CDR3 comprises 13 residues. The germline V and J ends were trimmed by 5 bases and 1 base, with 9 bases remaining between them. CDR3 amino acids: CASSRAGSYEQYF. The CDR3 DNA sequence: TGTGCCAGCAGTCGGGCCGGATCCTACGAGCAGTACTTC.

V is TRBV7-9 and J is TRBJ1-1; TRBD1 might be the D (6 bases). The V end lost 2 bases, the J end lost 4 bases, and 14 bases lay between the germline ends. The CDR3 consists of 15 residues. Per the germline V gene, CDR1 is SEHNR and CDR2 is FQNEAQ (reference sequence). The CDR3 DNA sequence: TGTGCCAGCAGCTTATCGGGGGCGCCGGTCACTGAAGCTTTCTTT. Protein product: CASSLSGAPVTEAFF.

This chain uses TRBV4-1 with TRBJ1-4, with TRBD1 matching 7 bases. There are 15 residues in the CDR3. Germline loops: CDR1 MGHRA, CDR2 YSYEKL. The V gene end was trimmed by 4 bases and the J gene end by 7 bases; junction bases not matched to a gene: 9. CDR3 bases: TGCGCCAGCAGCCCTGAAGGGGGCTTTGGTGAAAAACTGTTTTTT. Encoded protein: CASSPEGGFGEKLFF.

V gene TRBV13 combines with J gene TRBJ2-3; D uncertain. Trimming pared 2 bases from V and 3 bases from J, leaving 6 bases between. CDR1 is PRHDT, CDR2 FYEKMQ, per germline (reference sequence). This CDR3 region has 13 residues. This CDR3 is CASSLTWTDTQYF. CDR3 nucleotide sequence: TGTGCCAGCAGCTTAACGTGGACAGATACGCAGTATTTT.

V usage is TRBV27 and J usage is TRBJ2-7; TRBD1 might be the D (8 bases). Germline values: CDR1 MNHEY, CDR2 SMNVEV (reference sequence). The CDR3 loop spans 12 amino acids. Trimming removed 10 bases from V and 3 bases from J, with 13 bases in between. CDR3 residues: CATTGGDYEQYF. The CDR3 DNA reads as TGTGCCACTACAGGGGGGGACTACGAGCAGTACTTC.